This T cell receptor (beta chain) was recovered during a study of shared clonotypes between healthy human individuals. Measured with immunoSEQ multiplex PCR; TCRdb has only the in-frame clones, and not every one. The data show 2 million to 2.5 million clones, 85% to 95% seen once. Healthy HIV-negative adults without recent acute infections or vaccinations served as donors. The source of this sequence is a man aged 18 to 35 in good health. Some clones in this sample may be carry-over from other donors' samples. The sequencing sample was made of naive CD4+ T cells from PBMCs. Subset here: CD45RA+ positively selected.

The DNA for the CDR3 is TGTGCCAGCAGCCCCCGGGTCAGGGGGTTCGGAGACACTGAAGCTTTCTTT. Protein product: CASSPRVRGFGDTEAFF. This rearrangement joins TRBV7-2 to TRBJ1-1; 7 bases fit TRBD1. CDR3 length equals 17 residues. The germline V gene encodes CDR1 SGHTA and CDR2 FQGNSA. The ends lost 5 bases at V and 3 bases at J; junction bases unmatched: 15.